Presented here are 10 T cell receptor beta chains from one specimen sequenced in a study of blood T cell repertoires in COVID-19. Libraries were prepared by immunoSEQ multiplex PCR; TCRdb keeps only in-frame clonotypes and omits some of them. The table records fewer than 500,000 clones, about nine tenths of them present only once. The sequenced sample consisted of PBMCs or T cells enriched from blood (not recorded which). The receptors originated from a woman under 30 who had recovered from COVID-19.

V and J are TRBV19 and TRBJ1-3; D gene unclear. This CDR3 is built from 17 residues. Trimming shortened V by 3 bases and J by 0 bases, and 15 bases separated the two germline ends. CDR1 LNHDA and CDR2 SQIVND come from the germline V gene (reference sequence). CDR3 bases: TGTGCCAGTAGTATGTGGGTGGCGGATGGCTCTGGAAACACCATATATTTT. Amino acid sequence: CASSMWVADGSGNTIYF.

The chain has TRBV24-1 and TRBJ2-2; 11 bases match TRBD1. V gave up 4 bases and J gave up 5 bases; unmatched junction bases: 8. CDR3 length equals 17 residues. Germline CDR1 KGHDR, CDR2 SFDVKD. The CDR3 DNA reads TGTGCCACCAGTGACGGCCGGACAGGGGGCGAGACCGGGGAGCTGTTTTTT. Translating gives CATSDGRTGGETGELFF.

The CDR3 DNA reads as TGTGCCAGTAGCGAGCTGCGCACAGATACGCAGTATTTT. It specifies CASSELRTDTQYF. The chain carries TRBV19 and TRBJ2-3; D ambiguous. The germline V and J ends were trimmed by 6 bases and 1 base, with 8 bases remaining between them. Per the germline V gene, CDR1 is LNHDA and CDR2 is SQIVND (reference sequence). The CDR3 consists of 13 residues. The full variable domain, completed using reference TRBV19 and TRBJ2-3, is DGGITQSPKYLFRKEGQNVTLSCEQNLNHDAMYWYRQDPGQGLRLIYYSQIVNDFQKGDIAEGYSVSREKKESFPLTVTSAQKNPTAFYLCASSELRTDTQYFGPGTRLTVL.

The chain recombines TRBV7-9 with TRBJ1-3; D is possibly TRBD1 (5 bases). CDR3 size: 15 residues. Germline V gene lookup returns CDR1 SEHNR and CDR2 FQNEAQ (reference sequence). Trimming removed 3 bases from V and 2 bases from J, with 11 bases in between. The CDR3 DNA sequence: TGTGCCAGCAGCTTGACGGGGGAGGCTGGAAACACCATATATTTT. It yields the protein CASSLTGEAGNTIYF. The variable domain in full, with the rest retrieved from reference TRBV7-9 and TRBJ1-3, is DTGVSQNPRHKITKRGQNVTFRCDPISEHNRLYWYRQTLGQGPEFLTYFQNEAQLEKSRLLSDRFSAERPKGSFSTLEIQRTEQGDSAMYLCASSLTGEAGNTIYFGEGSWLTVV.

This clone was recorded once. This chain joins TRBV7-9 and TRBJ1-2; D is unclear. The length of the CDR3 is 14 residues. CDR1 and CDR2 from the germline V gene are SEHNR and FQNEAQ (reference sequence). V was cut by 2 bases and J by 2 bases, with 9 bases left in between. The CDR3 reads CASSLSEGNYGYTF. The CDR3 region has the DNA TGTGCCAGCAGCTTAAGTGAGGGAAACTATGGCTACACCTTC.

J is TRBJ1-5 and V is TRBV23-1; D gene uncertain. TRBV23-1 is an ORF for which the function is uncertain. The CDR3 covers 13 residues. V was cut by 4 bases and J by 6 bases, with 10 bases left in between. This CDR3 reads CASSPLRGQPQHF. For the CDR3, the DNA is TGCGCCAGCAGTCCCCTTCGGGGTCAGCCCCAGCATTTT.

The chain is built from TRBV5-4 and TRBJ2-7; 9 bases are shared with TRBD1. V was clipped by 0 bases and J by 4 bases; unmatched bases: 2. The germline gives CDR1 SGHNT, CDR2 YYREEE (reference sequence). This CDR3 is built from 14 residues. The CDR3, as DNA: TGTGCCAGCAGCTTGGCCGGGACAGGGTACGAGCAGTACTTC. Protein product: CASSLAGTGYEQYF.

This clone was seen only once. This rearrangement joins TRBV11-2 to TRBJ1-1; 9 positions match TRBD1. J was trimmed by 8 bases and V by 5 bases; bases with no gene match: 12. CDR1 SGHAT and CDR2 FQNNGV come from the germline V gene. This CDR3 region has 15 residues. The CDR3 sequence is CASSGTTGGPGEAFF. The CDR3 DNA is TGTGCCAGCAGCGGAACTACAGGGGGCCCAGGGGAAGCTTTCTTT.

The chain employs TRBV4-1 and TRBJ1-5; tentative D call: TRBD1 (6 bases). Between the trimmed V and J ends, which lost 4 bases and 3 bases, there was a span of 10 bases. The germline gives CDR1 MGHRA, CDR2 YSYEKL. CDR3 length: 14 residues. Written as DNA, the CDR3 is TGCGCCAGCAGCCTTGACAGGACCAATCAGCCCCAGCATTTT. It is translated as CASSLDRTNQPQHF.

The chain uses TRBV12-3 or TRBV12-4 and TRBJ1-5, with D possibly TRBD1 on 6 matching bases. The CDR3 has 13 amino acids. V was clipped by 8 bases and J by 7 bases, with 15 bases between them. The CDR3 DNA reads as TGTGCCAGCTCCGCCGGGGGGGGCCAGCCCCAGCATTTT. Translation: CASSAGGGQPQHF.